This TCR beta chain was obtained from a study of cytomegalovirus exposure and HLA in healthy donors. Germline lookup yields CDR1 MGHRA and CDR2 YSYEKL. V was shortened by 1 base and J by 8 bases, with 15 bases between the two germline ends. The length of the CDR3 is 16 residues. While unrecorded immune exposures were likely, the donors were nominally healthy when sampled. This clone was seen a single time. PCR was performed using 60 Vbeta and 13 Jbeta primers. Clones were read by immunoSEQ multiplex PCR, and TCRdb kept only the in-frame ones, dropping some. The data show more than 150,000 clones, over 75% seen once.

Sequenced material: PBMCs. The sequence was collected from a man between 18 and 35 years old in good health and CMV-seropositive. This chain links TRBV4-1 with TRBJ1-6; D is unclear. CDR3 DNA: TGCGCCAGCAGCCAAGTTGAAAACCCAGTGGATTCACCCCTCCACTTT. It encodes CASSQVENPVDSPLHF.